The clone carrying this T cell receptor beta chain was seen repeatedly, ten times or more. Its specificity is not known. Axillary draining lymph nodes of breast cancer patients supplied the node samples. This record comes from a study of breast tumors, draining lymph nodes, adjacent tissues. Study-wide results and limits: Data fit most tumor T cells coming from lymph node, expanding in tumor. Luminal-like breast cancer showed significantly higher tumor–nontumor repertoire similarity than basal-like. Compared with lymph nodes, tumors were less diverse; compared with nontumor tissue, more.

MiXCR was run by TCRdb on the multiplex PCR reads, yielding one entry per CDR3 protein. The sample shows around 150,000 distinct CDR3 sequences, about 20% of them seen only once. V lost 5 bases and J lost 0, with 14 bases in between. This CDR3 contains 16 residues. This TCR came from a female donor with breast cancer. Some clones in this sample may be carry-over from other donors' samples. The rearrangement links TRBV12-3 or TRBV12-4 to TRBJ2-1; D is undetermined. What was sequenced was axillary lymph node tissue. The CDR3 DNA reads as TGTGCCAGCAGTCTCATCGTCAGCTTCTCCTACAATGAGCAGTTCTTC. As protein: CASSLIVSFSYNEQFF.